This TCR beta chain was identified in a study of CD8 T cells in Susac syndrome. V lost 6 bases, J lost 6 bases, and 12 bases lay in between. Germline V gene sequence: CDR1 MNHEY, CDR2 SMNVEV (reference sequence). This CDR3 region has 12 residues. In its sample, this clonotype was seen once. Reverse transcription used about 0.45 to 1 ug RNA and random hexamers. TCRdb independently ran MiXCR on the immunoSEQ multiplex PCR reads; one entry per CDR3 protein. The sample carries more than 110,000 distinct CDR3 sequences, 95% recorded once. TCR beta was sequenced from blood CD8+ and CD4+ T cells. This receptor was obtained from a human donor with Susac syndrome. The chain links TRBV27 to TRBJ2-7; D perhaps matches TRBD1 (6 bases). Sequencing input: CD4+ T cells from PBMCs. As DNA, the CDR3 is TGTGCCAGCAGAGCACAGGGTGGCGAGCAGTACTTC. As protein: CASRAQGGEQYF.